Shown below are 6 T cell receptor beta chains from a single sample sequenced in a study of graft-versus-host responses after intestinal transplantation. Their target antigens are unknown. Data came from immunoSEQ multiplex PCR; TCRdb stores just in-frame clones and leaves some out. The repertoire holds some 90,000 clones, with roughly 90% as singletons. Here the sequenced sample was unstimulated CD4+ T cells sorted from spleen or lymph node cells, taken before intestinal transplant. The source is a human donor who received an intestinal transplant.

The V gene is TRBV2, the J gene TRBJ1-4; no clear D gene. The CDR3 consists of 16 residues. CDR1 is SNHLY, CDR2 FYNNEI, per germline. Trimming stripped 5 bases from V and 2 bases from J, with 15 bases between. This chain's CDR3 is CASSTALGSTNEKLFF. The DNA for the CDR3 is TGTGCCAGCAGTACGGCCCTCGGGTCGACTAATGAAAAACTGTTTTTT.

The V and J genes are TRBV5-4 and TRBJ2-5; D possibly corresponds to TRBD1 (6 bases). V was trimmed by 2 bases and J by 5 bases, leaving 13 bases between them. Germline loops: CDR1 SGHNT, CDR2 YYREEE (reference sequence). CDR3 size: 14 residues. The CDR3 sequence is CASSFPGEEETQYF. CDR3 sequence (DNA): TGTGCCAGCAGCTTCCCAGGGGAAGAGGAGACCCAGTACTTC.

The chain recombines TRBV7-2 with TRBJ2-1, with 13 bases lining up with TRBD2. Germline V gene sequence: CDR1 SGHTA, CDR2 FQGNSA. The CDR3 is 15 amino acids. After removal of 2 bases from V and 9 bases from J, the junction contained 4 bases not matched to a gene. The CDR3 sequence is CASSLTTSGGLEQFF. In nucleotides, the CDR3 is TGTGCCAGCAGCTTAACGACTAGCGGGGGGCTTGAGCAGTTCTTC.

The chain has TRBV11-2 and TRBJ2-7; tentative D call: TRBD1 (6 bases). The CDR3 totals 15 residues. The ends were cut back, 6 bases at V and 0 bases at J, with 15 bases in the middle. Per germline, CDR1 SGHAT and CDR2 FQNNGV. The CDR3 region has the DNA TGTGCCAGCAGTTCGAACCGGGACACCTCCTACGAGCAGTACTTC. Protein: CASSSNRDTSYEQYF.

V and J are TRBV4-1 and TRBJ2-5; 7 positions agree with TRBD1. The CDR3 extends over 16 amino acids. After removal of 4 bases from V and 1 base from J, the junction contained 9 bases not matched to a gene. CDR1 is MGHRA, CDR2 YSYEKL, per germline. DNA of the CDR3: TGCGCCAGCAGCCCGCGGACAGGTCATTCCCAAGAGACCCAGTACTTC. It codes for CASSPRTGHSQETQYF.

The V and J genes are TRBV6-1 and TRBJ2-4; D gene ambiguous. The CDR3 totals 14 residues. Germline V gene data show CDR1 as MNHNS and CDR2 as SASEGT. Between the trimmed V and J ends, which lost 7 bases and 0 bases, there was a span of 10 bases. In DNA, the CDR3 is TGTGCCAGCACAGCGCATATAGCCAAAAACATTCAGTACTTC. Encoded protein: CASTAHIAKNIQYF.